This record looks at one TCR beta chain sequence and its context. As yet, its antigen is unknown. The sample is drawn from a study of beta chain features in type 1 diabetes. Whole-study context: The study found patients and healthy donors alike in age, gender and cell yields.

Germline-derived CDR1 and CDR2 are SNHLY and FYNNEI. The CDR3 runs 15 residues. J lost 7 bases, V lost 3 bases, and 5 bases had no gene match. The study, taken as a whole, reports: The naive, central memory and Treg TCRB repertoires of patients appeared to be more similar to one another than those of healthy donors. All four CD4+ subsets from Type 1 diabetes patients carried moderately but significantly shorter TCRB CDR3s.

What was sequenced were expressed TCRB transcripts, since all of the isolated RNA had been reverse transcribed. Produced via immunoSEQ multiplex PCR; TCRdb's table is partial and in-frame only. The sample records under 350,000 clones, roughly 24% being singletons. The sequenced sample was naive CD4+ T cells from blood. This receptor was taken from a woman younger than 45 with type 1 diabetes. The chain joins TRBV2 to TRBJ2-3; 12 bases fit TRBD2. The CDR3 region is CASSDGLAGTYTQYF. The CDR3 DNA sequence: TGTGCCAGCAGTGACGGACTAGCGGGAACGTATACGCAGTATTTT.